Listed below are T cell receptor beta chains from one sample, sequenced in a study of blood T cell repertoires in COVID-19. Method: immunoSEQ multiplex PCR; TCRdb's copy keeps in-frame clones and lacks some. This sample has under 300,000 clones; around nine tenths occur once, and the top ten carry 2.1%. Material: peripheral blood. Source of these receptors: a woman in her forties who had recovered from COVID-19. CDR3s include the opening cysteine and the closing phenylalanine or tryptophan. The D gene is left open where the match is weak. Size is stated for part of the rows, as once, few or many counts, or as a class when the clone is expanded.

cdr3_aa: CASRETLAGPRSYNEQFF
cdr3_nt: TGTGCCAGCAGGGAAACACTAGCGGGACCTCGCTCCTACAATGAGCAGTTCTTC
d_call: TRBD2
j_call: TRBJ2-1
clone_size: NA
cdr3_length: 18
v_call: TRBV2

cdr3_aa: CSASTPRQGAPYYGYTF
cdr3_nt: TGCAGTGCTAGTACTCCGAGACAGGGGGCCCCCTACTATGGCTACACCTTC
d_call: TRBD1
j_call: TRBJ1-2
clone_size: once
cdr3_length: 17
v_call: TRBV20-1

cdr3_aa: CASKFGWRGNTEAFF
cdr3_nt: TGTGCCAGCAAGTTTGGGTGGCGGGGGAACACTGAAGCTTTCTTT
d_call: NA
j_call: TRBJ1-1
clone_size: NA
cdr3_length: 15
v_call: TRBV27

cdr3_aa: CASSFEQGPGELFF
cdr3_nt: TGTGCCAGCAGCTTCGAACAGGGACCCGGGGAGCTGTTTTTT
d_call: NA
j_call: TRBJ2-2
clone_size: NA
cdr3_length: 14
v_call: TRBV2

cdr3_aa: CASSQEARGFSEKLFF
cdr3_nt: TGTGCCAGCAGCCAAGAAGCCCGAGGGTTTAGTGAAAAACTGTTTTTT
d_call: NA
j_call: TRBJ1-4
clone_size: NA
cdr3_length: 16
v_call: TRBV14

cdr3_aa: CASRVQRDGELFF
cdr3_nt: TGTGCCAGCAGGGTCCAGAGGGACGGGGAGCTGTTTTTT
d_call: NA
j_call: TRBJ2-2
clone_size: NA
cdr3_length: 13
v_call: TRBV2

cdr3_aa: CASSIPGSRNYGYTF
cdr3_nt: TGTGCCAGTAGTATCCCGGGGTCCCGGAATTATGGCTACACCTTC
d_call: NA
j_call: TRBJ1-2
clone_size: NA
cdr3_length: 15
v_call: TRBV19

cdr3_aa: CASSLVLVVSTDTQYF
cdr3_nt: TGTGCCAGCAGCTTAGTACTAGTGGTGAGCACAGATACGCAGTATTTT
d_call: NA
j_call: TRBJ2-3
clone_size: NA
cdr3_length: 16
v_call: TRBV11-2

cdr3_aa: CASSPTGTDSGNTIYF
cdr3_nt: TGTGCCAGCTCACCGACAGGGACCGACTCTGGAAACACCATATATTTT
d_call: TRBD1
j_call: TRBJ1-3
clone_size: NA
cdr3_length: 16
v_call: TRBV18

cdr3_aa: CSVGLYATGDYGYTF
cdr3_nt: TGCAGCGTTGGGCTTTATGCTACCGGGGACTATGGCTACACCTTC
d_call: NA
j_call: TRBJ1-2
clone_size: NA
cdr3_length: 15
v_call: TRBV29-1

cdr3_aa: CASSWGGQGSYNEQFF
cdr3_nt: TGCGCCAGCAGCTGGGGGGGACAGGGTTCCTACAATGAGCAGTTCTTC
d_call: TRBD1
j_call: TRBJ2-1
clone_size: NA
cdr3_length: 16
v_call: TRBV5-1

cdr3_aa: CASSPGLPGNTIYF
cdr3_nt: TGTGCCAGCAGCCCGGGACTACCTGGAAACACCATATATTTT
d_call: NA
j_call: TRBJ1-3
clone_size: NA
cdr3_length: 14
v_call: TRBV28

cdr3_aa: CASSQGTSGAETQYF
cdr3_nt: TGCGCCAGCAGCCAAGGGACTAGCGGGGCAGAGACCCAGTACTTC
d_call: TRBD2
j_call: TRBJ2-5
clone_size: NA
cdr3_length: 15
v_call: TRBV4-1

cdr3_aa: CASSVEGQGGNEKLFF
cdr3_nt: TGCGCCAGCAGCGTGGAGGGACAGGGAGGGAATGAAAAACTGTTTTTT
d_call: TRBD1
j_call: TRBJ1-4
clone_size: NA
cdr3_length: 16
v_call: TRBV5-1

cdr3_aa: CASSLFGQGMGARETQYF
cdr3_nt: TGTGCCAGCAGCTTATTTGGTCAGGGGATGGGTGCGCGAGAGACCCAGTACTTC
d_call: NA
j_call: TRBJ2-5
clone_size: NA
cdr3_length: 18
v_call: TRBV7-8

cdr3_aa: CASSLDAGSNQPQHF
cdr3_nt: TGTGCCAGCAGCTTGGATGCAGGGTCCAATCAGCCCCAGCATTTT
d_call: NA
j_call: TRBJ1-5
clone_size: NA
cdr3_length: 15
v_call: TRBV5-6

cdr3_aa: CASSHEGRKGNTIYF
cdr3_nt: TGTGCCAGCAGCCACGAGGGCAGGAAAGGAAACACCATATATTTT
d_call: NA
j_call: TRBJ1-3
clone_size: NA
cdr3_length: 15
v_call: TRBV3-1/TRBV3-2

cdr3_aa: CASSPSSYEQYF
cdr3_nt: TGTGCCAGCTCACCGTCGTCCTACGAGCAGTACTTC
d_call: NA
j_call: TRBJ2-7
clone_size: NA
cdr3_length: 12
v_call: TRBV18

cdr3_aa: CAISELAGENTGELFF
cdr3_nt: TGTGCCATCAGTGAACTAGCGGGAGAGAACACCGGGGAGCTGTTTTTT
d_call: TRBD2
j_call: TRBJ2-2
clone_size: NA
cdr3_length: 16
v_call: TRBV10-3

cdr3_aa: CASLDPGLAGVWQYF
cdr3_nt: TGTGCCAGCTTGGACCCGGGACTAGCGGGAGTCTGGCAGTATTTT
d_call: TRBD2
j_call: TRBJ2-3
clone_size: NA
cdr3_length: 15
v_call: TRBV6-6

cdr3_aa: CASSQPQETQETQYF
cdr3_nt: TGTGCCAGCAGCCAACCACAGGAAACCCAAGAGACCCAGTACTTC
d_call: NA
j_call: TRBJ2-5
clone_size: NA
cdr3_length: 15
v_call: TRBV3-1/TRBV3-2

cdr3_aa: CASSLLGQTNTGELFF
cdr3_nt: TGTGCCAGCAGCTTATTGGGACAGACGAACACCGGGGAGCTGTTTTTT
d_call: TRBD1
j_call: TRBJ2-2
clone_size: NA
cdr3_length: 16
v_call: TRBV5-5

cdr3_aa: CASSSSPPSGLHF
cdr3_nt: TGTGCCAGCAGTTCTAGCCCCCCTTCGGGCCTCCACTTT
d_call: NA
j_call: TRBJ1-6
clone_size: NA
cdr3_length: 13
v_call: TRBV28

cdr3_aa: CASSYPPGQRYNEQFF
cdr3_nt: TGTGCCAGCAGTTACCCTCCGGGACAAAGATACAATGAGCAGTTCTTC
d_call: NA
j_call: TRBJ2-1
clone_size: NA
cdr3_length: 16
v_call: TRBV6-2/TRBV6-3

cdr3_aa: CASSMGDRAYEQYF
cdr3_nt: TGTGCCAGTAGTATGGGGGACAGGGCCTACGAGCAGTACTTC
d_call: TRBD1
j_call: TRBJ2-7
clone_size: NA
cdr3_length: 14
v_call: TRBV19

cdr3_aa: CASSLVAVAGGETQYF
cdr3_nt: TGTGCCAGCAGCTTAGTTGCGGTGGCGGGAGGGGAGACCCAGTACTTC
d_call: TRBD2
j_call: TRBJ2-5
clone_size: NA
cdr3_length: 16
v_call: TRBV11-2

cdr3_aa: CASSGQGYEQYF
cdr3_nt: TGTGCCAGCAGTGGACAGGGCTACGAGCAGTACTTC
d_call: TRBD1
j_call: TRBJ2-7
clone_size: NA
cdr3_length: 12
v_call: TRBV12-3/TRBV12-4

cdr3_aa: CASSYYNEQFF
cdr3_nt: TGTGCCAGCAGTTACTACAATGAGCAGTTCTTC
d_call: NA
j_call: TRBJ2-1
clone_size: NA
cdr3_length: 11
v_call: TRBV2

cdr3_aa: CASSFQGYEQFF
cdr3_nt: TGTGCCAGCAGCTTTCAGGGCTATGAGCAGTTCTTC
d_call: NA
j_call: TRBJ2-1
clone_size: NA
cdr3_length: 12
v_call: TRBV7-2

cdr3_aa: CASSDRDRPPYEQYF
cdr3_nt: TGTGCCAGCAGTGACCGGGACAGGCCGCCCTACGAGCAGTACTTC
d_call: TRBD1
j_call: TRBJ2-7
clone_size: NA
cdr3_length: 15
v_call: TRBV2

cdr3_aa: CASSLTFLAGAHTDTQYF
cdr3_nt: TGTGCCAGCAGCTTAACATTCCTAGCGGGGGCCCACACAGATACGCAGTATTTT
d_call: TRBD2
j_call: TRBJ2-3
clone_size: once
cdr3_length: 18
v_call: TRBV7-3

cdr3_aa: CASSSPSWGQPQHF
cdr3_nt: TGTGCCAGCAGTTCGCCTTCTTGGGGCCAGCCCCAGCATTTT
d_call: NA
j_call: TRBJ1-5
clone_size: NA
cdr3_length: 14
v_call: TRBV6-2/TRBV6-3

cdr3_aa: CASSRAEDSSEAFF
cdr3_nt: TGCGCCAGCAGCCGCGCGGAGGATTCATCCGAAGCTTTCTTT
d_call: NA
j_call: TRBJ1-1
clone_size: NA
cdr3_length: 14
v_call: TRBV4-1

cdr3_aa: CASSLDRGGGLRPNTQYF
cdr3_nt: TGTGCCAGCAGCTTAGACCGGGGGGGCGGACTCCGCCCCAATACGCAGTATTTT
d_call: TRBD2
j_call: TRBJ2-3
clone_size: NA
cdr3_length: 18
v_call: TRBV11-2

cdr3_aa: CASRLTGIGQETQYF
cdr3_nt: TGTGCCAGCAGGTTGACAGGGATTGGGCAAGAGACCCAGTACTTC
d_call: TRBD1
j_call: TRBJ2-5
clone_size: once
cdr3_length: 15
v_call: TRBV6-5

cdr3_aa: CASSSWTGLETQYF
cdr3_nt: TGTGCCAGCAGCTCCTGGACAGGGTTAGAGACCCAGTACTTC
d_call: TRBD1
j_call: TRBJ2-5
clone_size: NA
cdr3_length: 14
v_call: TRBV13

cdr3_aa: CASSLTGGGSEKLFF
cdr3_nt: TGTGCCAGCAGCTTGACAGGTGGTGGGAGTGAAAAACTGTTTTTT
d_call: NA
j_call: TRBJ1-4
clone_size: NA
cdr3_length: 15
v_call: TRBV7-2

cdr3_aa: CASSLAPPGKTEAFF
cdr3_nt: TGTGCCAGCAGCTTAGCTCCCCCGGGAAAGACTGAAGCTTTCTTT
d_call: NA
j_call: TRBJ1-1
clone_size: NA
cdr3_length: 15
v_call: TRBV7-2

cdr3_aa: CASSPGQGRNEKLFF
cdr3_nt: TGTGCCAGCAGCCCCGGACAGGGCCGGAATGAAAAACTGTTTTTT
d_call: TRBD1
j_call: TRBJ1-4
clone_size: NA
cdr3_length: 15
v_call: TRBV7-3

cdr3_aa: CASSVDGLAVDTQYF
cdr3_nt: TGTGCCAGCAGCGTAGATGGACTAGCAGTAGATACGCAGTATTTT
d_call: TRBD2
j_call: TRBJ2-3
clone_size: few
cdr3_length: 15
v_call: TRBV9

cdr3_aa: CASSKQQGGTNEKLFF
cdr3_nt: TGTGCCAGCAGCAAACAACAGGGGGGGACTAATGAAAAACTGTTTTTT
d_call: NA
j_call: TRBJ1-4
clone_size: NA
cdr3_length: 16
v_call: TRBV21-1

cdr3_aa: CASSVAGPDGYTF
cdr3_nt: TGTGCCAGCAGCGTGGCGGGACCCGATGGCTACACCTTC
d_call: NA
j_call: TRBJ1-2
clone_size: NA
cdr3_length: 13
v_call: TRBV9